This T cell receptor (beta chain) was recovered during a study of blood T cell repertoires in COVID-19. Whole-study context: The cDNA or gDNA used as material had been derived from T cells, B-cell-depleted T cells, or PBMCs.

Measured with immunoSEQ multiplex PCR; TCRdb has only the in-frame clones, and not every one. Here the sample spans around 130,000 clones, around 89% being singletons. Material for sequencing was peripheral blood. The TCR was taken from a woman older than 75 with acute or convalescent COVID-19.

CDR3 amino acids: CASSQERSGAEKLFF. The CDR3, as DNA: TGTGCCAGCAGCCAAGAAAGGAGTGGGGCGGAAAAACTGTTTTTT. This chain connects TRBV3-1 (or the pseudogene TRBV3-2) to TRBJ1-4, with a tentative D call TRBD1 (5 bases). The length of the CDR3 is 15 residues. CDR1 is LGHDT, CDR2 YNNKEL, per germline (reference sequence). Trimming stripped 0 bases from V and 8 bases from J, with 13 bases between.